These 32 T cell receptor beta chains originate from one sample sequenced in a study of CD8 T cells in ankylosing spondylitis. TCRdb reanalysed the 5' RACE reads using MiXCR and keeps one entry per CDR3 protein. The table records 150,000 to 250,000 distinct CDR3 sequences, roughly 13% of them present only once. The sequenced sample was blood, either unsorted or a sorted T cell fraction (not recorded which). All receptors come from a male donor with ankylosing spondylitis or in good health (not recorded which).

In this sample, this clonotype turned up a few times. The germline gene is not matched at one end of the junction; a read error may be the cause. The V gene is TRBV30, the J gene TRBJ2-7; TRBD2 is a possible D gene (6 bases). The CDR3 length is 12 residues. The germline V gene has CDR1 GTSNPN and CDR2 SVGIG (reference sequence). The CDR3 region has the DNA TGTGCCTGGGCCTCTGGGGGGTTCTCCCCCTTCTTC. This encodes CAWASGGFSPFF.

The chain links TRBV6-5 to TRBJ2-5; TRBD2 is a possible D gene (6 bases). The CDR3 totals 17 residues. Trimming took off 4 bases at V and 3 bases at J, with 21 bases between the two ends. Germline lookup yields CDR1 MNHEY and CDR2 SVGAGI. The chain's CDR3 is CASSSLPLRGLKETQYF. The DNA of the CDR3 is TGTGCCAGCAGTTCCCTGCCCCTGCGGGGCCTTAAAGAGACCCAGTACTTC.

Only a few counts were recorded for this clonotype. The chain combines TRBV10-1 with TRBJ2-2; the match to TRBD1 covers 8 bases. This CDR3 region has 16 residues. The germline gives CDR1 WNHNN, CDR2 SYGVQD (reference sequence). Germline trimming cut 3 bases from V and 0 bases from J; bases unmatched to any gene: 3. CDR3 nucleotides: TGCGCCAGCAGTGAAATACAGGGGGCGAACACCGGGGAGCTGTTTTTT. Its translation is CASSEIQGANTGELFF.

In DNA form, the CDR3 reads TGTGCCAGCAGCCCTCGGATCTCCTACGAGCAGTACTTC. Translating gives CASSPRISYEQYF. This chain joins TRBV13 and TRBJ2-7; D unresolved. The CDR3 covers 13 residues. Trimming cost V 5 bases and J 0 bases, with 8 bases left between them. CDR1 and CDR2 (germline): PRHDT, FYEKMQ (reference sequence).

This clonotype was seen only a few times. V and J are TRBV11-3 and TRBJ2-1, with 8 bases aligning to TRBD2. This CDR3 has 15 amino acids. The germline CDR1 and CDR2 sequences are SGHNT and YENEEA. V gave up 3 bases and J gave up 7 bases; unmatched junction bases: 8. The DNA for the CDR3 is TGTGCCAGCAGCTTCCACGGGGGGGCTGGAAATGAGCAGTTCTTC. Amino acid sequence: CASSFHGGAGNEQFF.

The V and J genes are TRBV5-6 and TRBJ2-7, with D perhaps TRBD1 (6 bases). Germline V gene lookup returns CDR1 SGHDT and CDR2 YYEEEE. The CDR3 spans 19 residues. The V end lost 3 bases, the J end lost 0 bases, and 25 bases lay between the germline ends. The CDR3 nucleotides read TGTGCCAGCAGCTCGATCATTACTTGGGAACAGGGTATCTCCTACGAGCAGTACTTC. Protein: CASSSIITWEQGISYEQYF.

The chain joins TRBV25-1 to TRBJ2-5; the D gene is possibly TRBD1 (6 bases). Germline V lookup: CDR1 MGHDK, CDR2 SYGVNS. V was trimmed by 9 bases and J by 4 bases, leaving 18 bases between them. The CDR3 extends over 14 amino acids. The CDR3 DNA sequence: TGTGCCAGTAAAGCTCCAGGGGCGCGAGAGACCCAGTACTTC. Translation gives CASKAPGARETQYF.

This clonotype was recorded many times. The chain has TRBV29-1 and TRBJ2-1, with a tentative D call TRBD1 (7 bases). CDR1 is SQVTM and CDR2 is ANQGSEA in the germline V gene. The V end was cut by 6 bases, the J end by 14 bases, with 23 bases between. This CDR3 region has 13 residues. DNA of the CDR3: TGCAGCGTGGATAAGGGGGGCAGGGGGGATGAGTTCTTC. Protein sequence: CSVDKGGRGDEFF.

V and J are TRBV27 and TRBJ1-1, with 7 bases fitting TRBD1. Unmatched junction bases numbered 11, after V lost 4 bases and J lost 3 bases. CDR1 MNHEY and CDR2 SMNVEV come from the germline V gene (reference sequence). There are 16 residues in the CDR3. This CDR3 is CASSSRQGRGYTEAFF. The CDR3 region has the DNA TGTGCCAGCAGTTCCAGACAGGGTCGCGGTTACACTGAAGCTTTCTTT.

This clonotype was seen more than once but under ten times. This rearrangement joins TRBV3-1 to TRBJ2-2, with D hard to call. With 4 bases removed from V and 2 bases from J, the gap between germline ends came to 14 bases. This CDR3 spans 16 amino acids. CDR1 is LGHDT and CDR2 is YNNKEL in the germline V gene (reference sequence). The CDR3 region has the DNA TGTGCCAGCAGCCCGGGCGTGAGAGTTAACACCGGGGAGCTGTTTTTT. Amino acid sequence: CASSPGVRVNTGELFF.

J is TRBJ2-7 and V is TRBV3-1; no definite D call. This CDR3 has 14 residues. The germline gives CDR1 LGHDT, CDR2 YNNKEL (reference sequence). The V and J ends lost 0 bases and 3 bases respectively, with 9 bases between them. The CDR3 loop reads CASSQDLGYYEQYF. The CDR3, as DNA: TGTGCCAGCAGCCAAGATTTGGGGTACTACGAGCAGTACTTC.

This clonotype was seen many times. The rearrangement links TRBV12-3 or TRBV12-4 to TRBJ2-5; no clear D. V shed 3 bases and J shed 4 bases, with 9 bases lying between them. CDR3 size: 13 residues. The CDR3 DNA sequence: TGTGCCAGCAGTTTTCAGAAGTCAGAGACCCAGTACTTC. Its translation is CASSFQKSETQYF.

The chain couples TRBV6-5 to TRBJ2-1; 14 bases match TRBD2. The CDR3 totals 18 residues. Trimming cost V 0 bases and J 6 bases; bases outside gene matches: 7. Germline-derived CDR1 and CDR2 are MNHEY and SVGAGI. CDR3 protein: CASSYSKGLAGVGNEQFF. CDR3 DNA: TGTGCCAGCAGTTACTCTAAGGGACTAGCGGGAGTAGGCAATGAGCAGTTCTTC.

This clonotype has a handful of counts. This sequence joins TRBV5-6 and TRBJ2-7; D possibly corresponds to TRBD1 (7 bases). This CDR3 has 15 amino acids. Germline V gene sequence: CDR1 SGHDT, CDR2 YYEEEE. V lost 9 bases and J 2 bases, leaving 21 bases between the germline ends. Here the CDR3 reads CAISMGGTATYEQYF. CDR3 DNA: TGTGCCATCTCGATGGGCGGGACAGCTACCTACGAGCAGTACTTC. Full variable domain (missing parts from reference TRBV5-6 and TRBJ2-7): DAGVTQSPTHLIKTRGQQVTLRCSPKSGHDTVSWYQQALGQGPQFIFQYYEEEERQRGNFPDRFSGHQFPNYSSELNVNALLLGDSALYLCAISMGGTATYEQYFGPGTRLTVT.

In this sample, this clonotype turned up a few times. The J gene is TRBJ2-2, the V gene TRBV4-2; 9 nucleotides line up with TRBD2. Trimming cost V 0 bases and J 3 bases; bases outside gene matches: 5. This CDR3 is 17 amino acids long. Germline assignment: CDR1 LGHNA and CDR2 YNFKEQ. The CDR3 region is CASSQDEAGGYTGELFF. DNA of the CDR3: TGTGCCAGCAGCCAAGATGAAGCGGGAGGATACACCGGGGAGCTGTTTTTT.

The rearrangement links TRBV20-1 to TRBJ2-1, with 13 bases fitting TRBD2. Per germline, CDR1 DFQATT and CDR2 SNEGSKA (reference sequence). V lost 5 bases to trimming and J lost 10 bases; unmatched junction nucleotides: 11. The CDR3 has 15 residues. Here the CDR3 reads CSAPHPGLAGEEQFF. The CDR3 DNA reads TGCAGTGCTCCCCACCCCGGACTAGCGGGAGAAGAGCAGTTCTTC.

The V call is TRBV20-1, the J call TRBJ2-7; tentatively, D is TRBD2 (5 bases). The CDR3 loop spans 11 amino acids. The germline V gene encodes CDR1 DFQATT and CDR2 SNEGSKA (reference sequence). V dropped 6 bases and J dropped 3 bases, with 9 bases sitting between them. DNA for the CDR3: TGCAGTGCACCGAGCGGCTACGAGCAGTACTTC. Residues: CSAPSGYEQYF.

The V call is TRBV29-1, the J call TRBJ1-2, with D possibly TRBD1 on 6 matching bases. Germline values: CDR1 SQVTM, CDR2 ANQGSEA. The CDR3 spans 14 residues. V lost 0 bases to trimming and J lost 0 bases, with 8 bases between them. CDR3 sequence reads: CSVEDRGTNYGYTF. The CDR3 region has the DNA TGCAGCGTTGAAGACAGGGGAACTAACTATGGCTACACCTTC. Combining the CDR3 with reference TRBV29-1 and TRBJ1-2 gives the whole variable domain SAVISQKPSRDICQRGTSLTIQCQVDSQVTMMFWYRQQPGQSLTLIATANQGSEATYESGFVIDKFPISRPNLTFSTLTVSNMSPEDSSIYLCSVEDRGTNYGYTFGSGTRLTVV.

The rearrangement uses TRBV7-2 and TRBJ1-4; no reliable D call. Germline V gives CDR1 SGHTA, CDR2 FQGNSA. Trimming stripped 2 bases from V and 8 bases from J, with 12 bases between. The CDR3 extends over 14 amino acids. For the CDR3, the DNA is TGTGCCAGCAGCTTATTTTGGGCGGGGGAAAAACTGTTTTTT. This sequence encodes CASSLFWAGEKLFF.

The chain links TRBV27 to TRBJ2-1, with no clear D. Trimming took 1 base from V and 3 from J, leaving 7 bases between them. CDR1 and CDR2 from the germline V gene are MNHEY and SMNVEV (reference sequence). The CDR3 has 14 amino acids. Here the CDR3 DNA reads TGTGCCAGCAGTTTATTGAGCAGCTACAATGAGCAGTTCTTC. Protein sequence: CASSLLSSYNEQFF.

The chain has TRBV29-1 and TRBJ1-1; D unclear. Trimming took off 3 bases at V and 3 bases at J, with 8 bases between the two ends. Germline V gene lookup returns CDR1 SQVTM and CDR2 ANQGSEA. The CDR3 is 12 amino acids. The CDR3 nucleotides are TGCAGCGTTGATAACTGGGACACTGAAGCTTTCTTT. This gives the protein CSVDNWDTEAFF.

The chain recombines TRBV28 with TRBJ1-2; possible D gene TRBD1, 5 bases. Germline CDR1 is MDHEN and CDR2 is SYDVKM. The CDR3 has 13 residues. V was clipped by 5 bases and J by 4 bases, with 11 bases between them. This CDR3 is CASSQTDTYGYTF. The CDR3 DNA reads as TGTGCCAGCAGTCAGACAGACACCTATGGCTACACCTTC.

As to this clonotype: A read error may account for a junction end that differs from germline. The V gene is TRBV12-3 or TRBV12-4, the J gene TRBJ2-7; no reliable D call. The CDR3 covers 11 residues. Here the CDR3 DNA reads TGTGCCAGCAGTGCCTCCGACGAGCAGTACTTC. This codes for CASSASDEQYF.

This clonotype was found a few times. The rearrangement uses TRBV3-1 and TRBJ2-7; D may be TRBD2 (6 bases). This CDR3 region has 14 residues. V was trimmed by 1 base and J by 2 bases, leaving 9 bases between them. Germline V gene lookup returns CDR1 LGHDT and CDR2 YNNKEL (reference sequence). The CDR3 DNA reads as TGTGCCAGCAGCCAAGTCCCGGGGGCCTACGAGCAGTACTTC. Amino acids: CASSQVPGAYEQYF.

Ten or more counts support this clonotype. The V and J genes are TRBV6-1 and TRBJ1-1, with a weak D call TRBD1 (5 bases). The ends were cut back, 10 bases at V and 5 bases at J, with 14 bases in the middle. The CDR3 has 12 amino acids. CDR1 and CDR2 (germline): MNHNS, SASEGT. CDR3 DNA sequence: TGTGCCACCAAAGTGGGGGGAACTGAAGCTTTCTTT. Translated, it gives CATKVGGTEAFF.

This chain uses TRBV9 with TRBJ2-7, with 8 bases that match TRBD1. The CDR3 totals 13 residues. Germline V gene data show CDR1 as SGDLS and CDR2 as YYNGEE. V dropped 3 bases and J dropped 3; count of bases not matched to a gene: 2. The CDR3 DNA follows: TGTGCCAGCAGCGGTACAGGGGGCTACGAGCAGTACTTC. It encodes CASSGTGGYEQYF.

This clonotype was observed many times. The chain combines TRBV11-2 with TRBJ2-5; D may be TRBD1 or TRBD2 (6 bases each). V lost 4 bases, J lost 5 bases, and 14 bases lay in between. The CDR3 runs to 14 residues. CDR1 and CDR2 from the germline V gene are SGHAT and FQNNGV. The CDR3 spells CASSSGGGGETQYF. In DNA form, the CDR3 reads TGTGCCAGCAGCTCGGGTGGAGGGGGGGAGACCCAGTACTTC.

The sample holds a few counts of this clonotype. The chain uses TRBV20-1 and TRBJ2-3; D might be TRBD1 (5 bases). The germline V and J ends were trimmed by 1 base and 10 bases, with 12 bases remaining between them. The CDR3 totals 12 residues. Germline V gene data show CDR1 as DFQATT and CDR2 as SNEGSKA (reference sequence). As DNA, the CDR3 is TGCAGTGCTAGAGGGGGCGACTCGCCGCAGTATTTT. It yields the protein CSARGGDSPQYF.

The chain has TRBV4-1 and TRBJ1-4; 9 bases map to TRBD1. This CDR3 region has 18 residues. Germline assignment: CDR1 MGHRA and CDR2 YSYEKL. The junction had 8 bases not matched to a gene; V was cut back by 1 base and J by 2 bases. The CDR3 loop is CASSQAGTGITTNEKLFF. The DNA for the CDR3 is TGCGCCAGCAGCCAAGCGGGGACAGGGATTACCACTAATGAAAAACTGTTTTTT.

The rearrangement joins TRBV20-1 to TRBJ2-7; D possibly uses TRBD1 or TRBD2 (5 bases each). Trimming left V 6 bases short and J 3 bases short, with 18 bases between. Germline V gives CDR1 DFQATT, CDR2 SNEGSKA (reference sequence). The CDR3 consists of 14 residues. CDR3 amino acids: CSAGTPRDRYEQYF. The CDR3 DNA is TGCAGTGCCGGGACCCCGAGGGATCGCTACGAGCAGTACTTC.

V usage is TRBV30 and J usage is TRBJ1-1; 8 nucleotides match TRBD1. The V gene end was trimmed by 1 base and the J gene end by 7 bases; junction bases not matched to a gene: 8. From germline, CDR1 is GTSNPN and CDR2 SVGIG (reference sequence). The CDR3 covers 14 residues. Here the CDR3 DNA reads TGTGCCTGGAGTGAGGAAGTACAGGGGGTTGAAGCTTTCTTT. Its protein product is CAWSEEVQGVEAFF.

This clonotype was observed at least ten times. The CDR3 DNA follows: TGTGCCAGCAGCAAGGCTCAGGGGTCCCACAATGAGCAGTTCTTC. Amino acid sequence: CASSKAQGSHNEQFF. The chain links TRBV7-9 to TRBJ2-1, with D tentatively TRBD1 (6 bases). CDR1 and CDR2 from the germline V gene are SEHNR and FQNEAQ (reference sequence). Trimming removed 5 bases at V and 5 bases at J, with 16 bases between. The CDR3 has 15 residues.